The 20 T cell receptor beta chains below come from one sample, sequenced in a study of post-analysis software for immune sequencing data. Whole-study results and caveats: TRBV5-6, TRBV5-1 and TRBV20-1 belonged to a set of a few TRBV segments that were more frequent in patients than controls.

For these TCRs, the target antigens are not known. Researchers reported that TCR beta cDNA libraries carried unique molecular identifiers. TCRdb redid the calling of the PCR reads with MiXCR, one entry per CDR3 protein. The sample has over 250,000 distinct CDR3 sequences, about 40% seen once; the top ten hold roughly 4.8%. Input material: blood. Receptors were obtained from a girl aged 10-17 years with multiple sclerosis.

This clonotype was observed at least ten times. At one of its ends the junction is not consistent with the germline gene, which may arise from a read error. The chain uses TRBV5-1 and TRBJ2-1; 13 bases agree with TRBD2. CDR1 and CDR2 (germline): SGHRS, YFSETQ. The CDR3 has 15 amino acids. CDR3 in DNA: TGTGCCAGCAGCCCGGGACTAGCGGGGTACAATGAGCAGTTCTTC. This encodes CASSPGLAGYNEQFF. The whole variable domain, remainder taken from reference TRBV5-1 and TRBJ2-1, is KAGVTQTPRYLIKTRGQQVTLSCSPISGHRSVSWYQQTPGQGLQFLFEYFSETQRNKGNFPGRFSGRQFSNSRSEMNVSTLELGDSALYLCASSPGLAGYNEQFFGPGTRLTVL.

This clonotype was detected only a few times. The V gene is TRBV29-1, the J gene TRBJ1-6; D is undetermined. Trimming removed 6 bases at V and 9 bases at J, with 15 bases between. From germline, CDR1 is SQVTM and CDR2 ANQGSEA. The CDR3 runs 13 residues. In nucleotides, the CDR3 is TGCAGCGTCAGAGGAAGGGAAGGTTCACCCCTCCACTTT. Translated: CSVRGREGSPLHF.

J is TRBJ2-7 and V is TRBV19, with 7 bases fitting TRBD1. CDR3 size: 16 residues. CDR1 is LNHDA, CDR2 SQIVND, per germline (reference sequence). V shed 5 bases, J shed 0 bases, and the junction held 10 bases outside the gene matches. DNA for the CDR3: TGTGCCAGTAGTCCGCGACAGGGCATTAGCTCCTACGAGCAGTACTTC. Residues: CASSPRQGISSYEQYF.

This clonotype occurred a few times. The V and J genes are TRBV6-5 and TRBJ2-1; 8 bases are a match to TRBD2. This CDR3 spans 15 amino acids. V was pared by 6 bases and J by 6 bases, with 10 bases of the junction left unmatched. The germline gives CDR1 MNHEY, CDR2 SVGAGI. The CDR3 nucleotides are TGTGCCAGCAGCCTCGGGGGGGGACGAGGCAATGAGCAGTTCTTC. It specifies CASSLGGGRGNEQFF.

This clonotype was counted ten times or more. The gene calls are TRBV9 and TRBJ2-1, with 7 bases fitting TRBD2. CDR1 is SGDLS, CDR2 YYNGEE, per germline. V lost 0 bases to trimming and J lost 7 bases; unmatched junction nucleotides: 7. This CDR3 spans 15 amino acids. The CDR3 is CASSVDGSAGNEQFF. CDR3 in DNA: TGTGCCAGCAGCGTAGATGGTTCAGCGGGAAATGAGCAGTTCTTC.

There are many counts of this clonotype. The gene calls are TRBV27 and TRBJ2-1; D not resolved. V lost 2 bases to trimming and J lost 2 bases, with 4 bases between them. The CDR3 has 13 amino acids. The germline gives CDR1 MNHEY, CDR2 SMNVEV (reference sequence). The CDR3: CASSLPPYNEQFF. The DNA for the CDR3 is TGTGCCAGCAGTTTACCTCCCTACAATGAGCAGTTCTTC.

This clonotype showed up just a few times. V usage is TRBV19 and J usage is TRBJ2-1; 9 bases match TRBD2. The V segment lost 8 bases and the J segment 3 bases; nucleotides outside the gene matches: 5. The CDR3 runs to 14 residues. The germline V gene encodes CDR1 LNHDA and CDR2 SQIVND (reference sequence). This CDR3 reads CASGGLAHYNEQFF. The CDR3 DNA reads TGTGCCAGTGGGGGACTAGCTCACTACAATGAGCAGTTCTTC.

At least ten counts were recorded for this clonotype. The J gene is TRBJ1-1, the V gene TRBV12-3 or TRBV12-4, with 11 bases lining up with TRBD1. This CDR3 has 15 amino acids. Unmatched junction bases numbered 8, after V lost 3 bases and J lost 8 bases. Written as DNA, the CDR3 is TGTGCCAGCAGTTTTCGGGACAGGGGGATGGGGGAAGCTTTCTTT. Translation gives CASSFRDRGMGEAFF.

This clonotype was observed at least ten times. The chain links TRBV6-4 to TRBJ1-1, with 7 bases identical to TRBD1. The germline CDR1 and CDR2 sequences are MRHNA and SNTAGT. The CDR3 contains 15 residues. V lost 6 bases to trimming and J lost 2 bases; unmatched junction nucleotides: 9. The DNA for the CDR3 is TGTGCCAGCAGGCGATCTCAGGGGGGAAACACTGAAGCTTTCTTT. It specifies CASRRSQGGNTEAFF.

This rearrangement joins TRBV29-1 to TRBJ1-5; D is undetermined. V gave up 7 bases and J gave up 3 bases, with 13 bases separating them. The germline gives CDR1 SQVTM, CDR2 ANQGSEA. The CDR3 has 13 amino acids. The CDR3 here is CSAGSGDNQPQHF. CDR3 DNA: TGCAGCGCCGGAAGTGGAGACAATCAGCCCCAGCATTTT. Full variable domain (missing parts from reference TRBV29-1 and TRBJ1-5): SAVISQKPSRDICQRGTSLTIQCQVDSQVTMMFWYRQQPGQSLTLIATANQGSEATYESGFVIDKFPISRPNLTFSTLTVSNMSPEDSSIYLCSAGSGDNQPQHFGDGTRLSIL.

This clonotype was observed many times. J is TRBJ2-5 and V is TRBV12-3 or TRBV12-4; 11 nucleotides align to TRBD2. The CDR3 is 14 amino acids. J was trimmed by 4 bases and V by 3 bases; bases with no gene match: 1. The CDR3 DNA reads as TGTGCCAGCAGTTTCCTAGCGGGGGGAGAGACCCAGTACTTC. Translating it yields CASSFLAGGETQYF.

This chain joins TRBV20-1 and TRBJ2-4; D may be TRBD1 or TRBD2 (5 bases each). TRBJ2-7 matches the DNA end more closely, so the J call is doubtful. The CDR3 sequence is 15 residues long. Germline values: CDR1 DFQATT, CDR2 SNEGSKA (reference sequence). CDR3 coding DNA: TGCAGTGCTAGTCCGGGACGGGGAGCCATCTACGAGCAGTACTTC. Translated, it gives CSASPGRGAIYEQYF.

This clonotype showed up just a few times. This chain links TRBV29-1 with TRBJ2-7, with 7 bases that match TRBD1. V lost 5 bases, J lost 1 base, and 5 bases stayed unmatched. CDR3 length equals 13 residues. Germline V CDR1 and CDR2: SQVTM, ANQGSEA. The CDR3: CSVSPDRSYEQYF. As DNA, the CDR3 is TGCAGCGTTTCCCCGGACAGGTCCTACGAGCAGTACTTC.

This clonotype was seen many times. The chain joins TRBV20-1 to TRBJ2-7; D ambiguous. The germline gives CDR1 DFQATT, CDR2 SNEGSKA (reference sequence). The CDR3 runs 8 residues. The CDR3 sequence: CRRYEQYF. CDR3 coding DNA: TGCAGAAGGTACGAGCAGTACTTC.

This clonotype was recorded at least ten times. The chain joins TRBV6-5 to TRBJ2-1, with 7 bases identical to TRBD1. The V gene end was trimmed by 6 bases and the J gene end by 6 bases; junction bases not matched to a gene: 11. The germline V gene encodes CDR1 MNHEY and CDR2 SVGAGI. The CDR3 runs to 15 residues. Here the CDR3 reads CASSRIGDSPNEQFF. CDR3 nucleotides: TGTGCCAGCAGCAGAATTGGGGACAGCCCCAATGAGCAGTTCTTC.

This chain links TRBV20-1 with TRBJ1-5, with 8 bases aligning to TRBD1. V was clipped by 3 bases and J by 4 bases; unmatched bases: 8. Germline V gene lookup returns CDR1 DFQATT and CDR2 SNEGSKA (reference sequence). This CDR3 has 15 residues. The CDR3 is CSASRGRGLNQPQHF. The CDR3 DNA reads as TGCAGTGCTAGCAGGGGCAGGGGGCTGAATCAGCCCCAGCATTTT.

To note about this clonotype: This may stem from a read error, because a much larger clone lies one nucleotide away. This rearrangement joins TRBV20-1 to TRBJ2-1; D tentatively fits TRBD1 or TRBD2 (5 bases each). The CDR3 length is 16 residues. CDR1 DFQATT and CDR2 SNEGSKA come from the germline V gene (reference sequence). CDR3 residues: CSTRDIGAEMYNEQFF. CDR3 nucleotides: TGCAGTACTAGAGATATCGGGGCGGAGATGTACAATGAGCAGTTCTTC.

J is TRBJ1-1 and V is TRBV20-1; TRBD1 is a possible D gene (6 bases). This CDR3 has 17 amino acids. V shed 0 bases and J shed 0 bases, with 17 bases lying between them. Germline CDR1 DFQATT, CDR2 SNEGSKA (reference sequence). The CDR3 protein is CSARDLGQTLLNTEAFF. CDR3 nucleotide sequence: TGCAGTGCTAGAGACCTTGGACAGACCCTTTTGAACACTGAAGCTTTCTTT.

This clonotype was detected many times. The gene calls are TRBV10-3 and TRBJ2-1; D may match TRBD1 or TRBD2 (5 bases each). Trimming cost V 3 bases and J 8 bases, with 14 bases left between them. This CDR3 has 14 amino acids. Germline CDR1 is ENHRY and CDR2 is SYGVKD. CDR3: CAISDSGTQDEQFF. The DNA of the CDR3 is TGTGCCATCAGTGATTCCGGGACCCAGGATGAGCAGTTCTTC.

The rearrangement links TRBV12-3 or TRBV12-4 to TRBJ2-3, with D unclear. V lost 0 bases, J lost 4 bases, and 5 bases lay in between. This CDR3 region has 13 residues. CDR3 amino acids: CASSLAPADTQYF. For the CDR3, the DNA is TGTGCCAGCAGTTTAGCCCCCGCAGATACGCAGTATTTT.